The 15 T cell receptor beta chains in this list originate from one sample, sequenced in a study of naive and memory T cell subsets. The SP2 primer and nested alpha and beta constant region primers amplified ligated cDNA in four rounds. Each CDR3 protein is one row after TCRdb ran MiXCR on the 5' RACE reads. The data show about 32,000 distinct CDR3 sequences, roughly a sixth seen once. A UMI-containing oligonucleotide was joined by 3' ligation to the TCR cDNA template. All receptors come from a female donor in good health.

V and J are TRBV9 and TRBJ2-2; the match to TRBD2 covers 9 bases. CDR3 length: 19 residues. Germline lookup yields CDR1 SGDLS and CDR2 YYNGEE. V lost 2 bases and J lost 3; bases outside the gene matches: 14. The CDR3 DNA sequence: TGTGCCAGCAGCGTGAAGACCCATTTCTTAGCGGGGGACACCGGGGAGCTGTTTTTT. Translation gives CASSVKTHFLAGDTGELFF.

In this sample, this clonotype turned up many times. CDR3 sequence (DNA): TGTGCCATCAGTGAGCAAGAGACCCAGTACTTC. Translation: CAISEQETQYF. J is TRBJ2-5 and V is TRBV10-3, with D unresolved. V was cut by 2 bases and J by 2 bases, with 0 bases left in between. The CDR3 is 11 residues long. Germline CDR1 is ENHRY and CDR2 is SYGVKD.

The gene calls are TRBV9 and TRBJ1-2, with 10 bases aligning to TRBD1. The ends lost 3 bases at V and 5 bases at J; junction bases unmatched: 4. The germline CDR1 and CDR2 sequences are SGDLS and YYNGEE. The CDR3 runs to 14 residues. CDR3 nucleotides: TGTGCCAGCAGCGAAGACAGGGGGCGATATGGCTACACCTTC. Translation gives CASSEDRGRYGYTF. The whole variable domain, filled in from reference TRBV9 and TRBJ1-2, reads DSGVTQTPKHLITATGQRVTLRCSPRSGDLSVYWYQQSLDQGLQFLIQYYNGEERAKGNILERFSAQQFPDLHSELNLSSLELGDSALYFCASSEDRGRYGYTFGSGTRLTVV.

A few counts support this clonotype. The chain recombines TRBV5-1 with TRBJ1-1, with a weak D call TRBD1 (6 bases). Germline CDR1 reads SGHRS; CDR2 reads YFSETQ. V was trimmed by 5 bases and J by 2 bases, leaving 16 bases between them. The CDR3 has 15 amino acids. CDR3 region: CASRRGDGTNTEAFF. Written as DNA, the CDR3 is TGCGCCAGCAGGAGGGGGGACGGCACAAACACTGAAGCTTTCTTT.

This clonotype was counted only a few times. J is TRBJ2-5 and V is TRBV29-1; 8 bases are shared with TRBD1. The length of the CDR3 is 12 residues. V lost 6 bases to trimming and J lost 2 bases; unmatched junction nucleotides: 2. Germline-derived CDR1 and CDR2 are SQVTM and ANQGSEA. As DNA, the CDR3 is TGCAGCGTCGGGACAGGTCAAGAGACCCAGTACTTC. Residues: CSVGTGQETQYF.

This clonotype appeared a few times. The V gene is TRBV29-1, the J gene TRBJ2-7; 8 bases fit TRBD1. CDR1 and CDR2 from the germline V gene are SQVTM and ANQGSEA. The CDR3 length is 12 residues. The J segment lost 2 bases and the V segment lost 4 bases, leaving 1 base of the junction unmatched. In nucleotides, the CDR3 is TGCAGCGTTGCACAGGGGGCCTACGAGCAGTACTTC. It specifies CSVAQGAYEQYF.

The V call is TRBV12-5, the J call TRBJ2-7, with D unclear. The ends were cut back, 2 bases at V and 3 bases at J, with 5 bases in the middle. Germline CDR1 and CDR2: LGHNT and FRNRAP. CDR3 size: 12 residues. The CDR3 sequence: CASGLSHYEQYF. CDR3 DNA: TGTGCTAGTGGTTTGTCCCACTACGAGCAGTACTTC.

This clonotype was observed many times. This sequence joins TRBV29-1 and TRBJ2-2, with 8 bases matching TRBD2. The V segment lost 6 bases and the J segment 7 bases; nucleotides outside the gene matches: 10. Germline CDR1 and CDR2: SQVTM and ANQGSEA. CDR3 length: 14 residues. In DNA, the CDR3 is TGCAGCGTCCCAAGCGGGGGCGGGAGCGGGGAGCTGTTTTTT. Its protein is CSVPSGGGSGELFF.

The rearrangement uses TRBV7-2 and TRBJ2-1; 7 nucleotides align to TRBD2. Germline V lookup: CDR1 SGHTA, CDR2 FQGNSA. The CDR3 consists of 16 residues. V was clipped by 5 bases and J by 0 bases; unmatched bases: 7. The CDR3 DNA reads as TGTGCCAGCAGCCTAACGAGGGACTACTCCTACAATGAGCAGTTCTTC. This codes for CASSLTRDYSYNEQFF.

CDR3 coding DNA: TGCGCCAGCAGCTTGGGGCAAGAGACCCAGTACTTC. Encoded protein: CASSLGQETQYF. The chain is built from TRBV5-1 and TRBJ2-5; D is uncertain. The germline gives CDR1 SGHRS, CDR2 YFSETQ. The CDR3 spans 12 residues. Trimming pared 0 bases from V and 2 bases from J, leaving 2 bases between.

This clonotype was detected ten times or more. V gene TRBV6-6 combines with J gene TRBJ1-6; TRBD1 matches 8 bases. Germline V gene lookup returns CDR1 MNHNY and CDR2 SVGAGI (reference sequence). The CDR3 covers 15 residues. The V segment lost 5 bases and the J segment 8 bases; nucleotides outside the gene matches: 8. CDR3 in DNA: TGTGCCAGCAGTAAAGACAGGGGACGGGATTCACCCCTCCACTTT. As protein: CASSKDRGRDSPLHF.

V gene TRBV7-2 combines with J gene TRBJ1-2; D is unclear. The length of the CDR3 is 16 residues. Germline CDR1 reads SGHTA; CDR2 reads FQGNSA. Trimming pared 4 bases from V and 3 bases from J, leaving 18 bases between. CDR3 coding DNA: TGTGCCAGCAGCTCATATGAGGGAGCCCTGCACTATGGCTACACCTTC. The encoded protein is CASSSYEGALHYGYTF.

The CDR3, as DNA: TGTGCCAGCAGTGGGATTGACGTTGCCACCGGGGAGCTGTTTTTT. Translation gives CASSGIDVATGELFF. The chain couples TRBV6-1 to TRBJ2-2, with unresolved D. The CDR3 extends over 15 amino acids. V lost 4 bases and J 4 bases, leaving 13 bases between the germline ends. The germline V gene encodes CDR1 MNHNS and CDR2 SASEGT.

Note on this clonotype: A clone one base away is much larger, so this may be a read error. This CDR3 reads CASSTPGTGCYGYTF. As DNA, the CDR3 is TGTGCCAGCAGTACCCCCGGGACAGGGTGCTATGGCTACACCTTC. The J gene is TRBJ1-2, the V gene TRBV6-5; 9 bases are shared with TRBD1. Trimming cost V 5 bases and J 4 bases; bases outside gene matches: 8. Germline V gene sequence: CDR1 MNHEY, CDR2 SVGAGI. CDR3 length equals 15 residues.

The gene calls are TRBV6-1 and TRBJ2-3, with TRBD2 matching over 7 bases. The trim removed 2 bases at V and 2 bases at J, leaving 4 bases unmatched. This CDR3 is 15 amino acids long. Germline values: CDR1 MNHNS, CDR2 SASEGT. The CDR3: CASSELAALTDTQYF. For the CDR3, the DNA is TGTGCCAGCAGTGAACTAGCGGCCCTCACAGATACGCAGTATTTT.